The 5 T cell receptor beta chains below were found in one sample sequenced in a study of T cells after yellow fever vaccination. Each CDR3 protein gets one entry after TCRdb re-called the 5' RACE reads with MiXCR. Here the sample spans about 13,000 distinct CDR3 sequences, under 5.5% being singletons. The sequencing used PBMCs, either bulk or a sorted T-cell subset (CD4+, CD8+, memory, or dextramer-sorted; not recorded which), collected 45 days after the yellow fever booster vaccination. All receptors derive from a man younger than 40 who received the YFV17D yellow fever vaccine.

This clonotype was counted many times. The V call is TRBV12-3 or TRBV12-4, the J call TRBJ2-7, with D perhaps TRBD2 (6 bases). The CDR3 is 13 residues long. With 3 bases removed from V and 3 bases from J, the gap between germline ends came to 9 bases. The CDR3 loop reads CASSFGSIYEQYF. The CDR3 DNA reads TGTGCCAGCAGTTTCGGGAGTATCTACGAGCAGTACTTC.

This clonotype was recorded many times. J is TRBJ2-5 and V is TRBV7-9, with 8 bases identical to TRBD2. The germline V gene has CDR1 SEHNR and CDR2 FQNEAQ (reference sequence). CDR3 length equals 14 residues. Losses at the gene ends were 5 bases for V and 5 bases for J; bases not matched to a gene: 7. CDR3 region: CASSLGTSIETQYF. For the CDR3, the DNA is TGTGCCAGCAGCCTCGGGACTAGTATCGAGACCCAGTACTTC. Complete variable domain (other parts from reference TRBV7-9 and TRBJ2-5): DTGVSQNPRHKITKRGQNVTFRCDPISEHNRLYWYRQTLGQGPEFLTYFQNEAQLEKSRLLSDRFSAERPKGSFSTLEIQRTEQGDSAMYLCASSLGTSIETQYFGPGTRLLVL.

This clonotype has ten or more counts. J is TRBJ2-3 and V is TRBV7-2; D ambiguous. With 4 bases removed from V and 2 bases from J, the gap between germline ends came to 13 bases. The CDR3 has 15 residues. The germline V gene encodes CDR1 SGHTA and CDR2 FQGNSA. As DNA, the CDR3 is TGTGCCAGCAGCTCCGGACGGGTTTCCACAGATACGCAGTATTTT. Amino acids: CASSSGRVSTDTQYF.

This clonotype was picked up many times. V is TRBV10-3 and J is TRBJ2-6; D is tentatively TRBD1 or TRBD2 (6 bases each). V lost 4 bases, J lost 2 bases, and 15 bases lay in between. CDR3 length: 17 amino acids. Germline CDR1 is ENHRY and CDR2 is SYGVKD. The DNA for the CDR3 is TGTGCCATCAGTGCTCCCCGGGGGCAAACTGGGGCCAACGTCCTGACTTTC. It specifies CAISAPRGQTGANVLTF.

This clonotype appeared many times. The CDR3 reads CASSFTGRYGYTF. The CDR3 nucleotides are TGTGCCAGCAGTTTCACAGGGCGATATGGCTACACCTTC. The chain is built from TRBV12-3 or TRBV12-4 and TRBJ1-2; a weak D match, TRBD1 (6 bases). The V and J ends lost 3 bases and 5 bases respectively, with 10 bases between them. CDR3 length equals 13 residues.